This entry is about one T cell receptor (beta chain). As yet, its antigen is unknown. From the reads, TCRdb called clonotypes with MiXCR, one entry per CDR3 protein. This repertoire shows more than 650,000 distinct CDR3 sequences, under 40% found once; its top ten account for 2.8%. Germline assignment: CDR1 MNHEY and CDR2 SMNVEV (reference sequence). This CDR3 spans 17 amino acids. The junction had 9 bases not matched to a gene; V was cut back by 7 bases and J by 3 bases. The data were obtained in a study of T cell repertoires in cytomegalovirus infection. Study-wide background: Public signatures in TCR beta pointed to CMV infection and matching HLA type.

Study results and caveats: There were HLA-C-restricted CMV-specific TCR beta clonotypes dominating the ex vivo response.

What was sequenced was PBMCs. The V and J genes are TRBV27 and TRBJ2-1; 13 nucleotides match TRBD2. This TCR was sampled from a human donor in good health (CMV status not recorded). Some clones in this sample may be carry-over from other donors' samples. The CDR3 nucleotides are TGTGCCAGCACCTGGACTAGCGGGAGAACGCTCTACAATGAGCAGTTCTTC. Its translation is CASTWTSGRTLYNEQFF.